These 32 T cell receptor beta chains were all obtained from the same sample, sequenced in a study of CD8 T cells in Susac syndrome. About 0.5 to 1 ug RNA was reverse transcribed with random hexamers. TCRdb fed the immunoSEQ multiplex PCR reads into MiXCR, producing one record per CDR3 protein. The sample contains roughly 180,000 distinct CDR3 sequences, 85% to 95% of which appear only once. Sample: CD4+ T cells from PBMCs. The origin of the receptors is a human donor in good health.

The chain recombines TRBV19 with TRBJ2-3; maybe TRBD2 (6 bases). CDR3 length equals 16 residues. The germline CDR1 and CDR2 sequences are LNHDA and SQIVND (reference sequence). Trimming removed 4 bases at V and 3 bases at J, with 17 bases between. CDR3 nucleotide sequence: TGTGCCAGTAGTAAGGCGCGGAGGGCCCGAACAGATACGCAGTATTTT. The encoded protein is CASSKARRARTDTQYF. Full variable domain (missing parts from reference TRBV19 and TRBJ2-3): DGGITQSPKYLFRKEGQNVTLSCEQNLNHDAMYWYRQDPGQGLRLIYYSQIVNDFQKGDIAEGYSVSREKKESFPLTVTSAQKNPTAFYLCASSKARRARTDTQYFGPGTRLTVL.

The rearrangement links TRBV7-2 to TRBJ2-3; D possibly corresponds to TRBD2 (6 bases). The CDR3 covers 15 residues. Trimming shortened V by 1 base and J by 2 bases, and 10 bases separated the two germline ends. Germline values: CDR1 SGHTA, CDR2 FQGNSA. This CDR3 is CASSLGGEDTDTQYF. CDR3 DNA sequence: TGTGCCAGCAGCTTAGGGGGGGAGGACACAGATACGCAGTATTTT.

The J gene is TRBJ1-1, the V gene TRBV20-1, with unresolved D. The ends were cut back, 3 bases at V and 1 base at J, with 9 bases in the middle. Per germline, CDR1 DFQATT and CDR2 SNEGSKA (reference sequence). This CDR3 has 13 amino acids. The CDR3 coding sequence is TGCAGTGCTAGGGAGGATCCGAACACTGAAGCTTTCTTT. Translated: CSAREDPNTEAFF.

This chain connects TRBV13 to TRBJ1-2; D is unresolved. CDR1 and CDR2 from the germline V gene are PRHDT and FYEKMQ (reference sequence). The CDR3 runs to 17 residues. V was shortened by 0 bases and J by 2 bases, with 16 bases between the two germline ends. In nucleotides, the CDR3 is TGTGCCAGCAGCTTAGGGACCCTCGGAGCCTTAAACTATGGCTACACCTTC. It codes for CASSLGTLGALNYGYTF. The full variable domain, completed using reference TRBV13 and TRBJ1-2, is AAGVIQSPRHLIKEKRETATLKCYPIPRHDTVYWYQQGPGQDPQFLISFYEKMQSDKGSIPDRFSAQQFSDYHSELNMSSLELGDSALYFCASSLGTLGALNYGYTFGSGTRLTVV.

V and J are TRBV20-1 and TRBJ1-1; no clear D. The V end was cut by 6 bases, the J end by 4 bases, with 18 bases between. This CDR3 comprises 14 residues. The germline V gene has CDR1 DFQATT and CDR2 SNEGSKA (reference sequence). The CDR3 DNA is TGCAGTGCCGAGACTGGTATTGCCGGCACTGAAGCTTTCTTT. Its protein is CSAETGIAGTEAFF.

V is TRBV2 and J is TRBJ1-5; 7 nucleotides line up with TRBD1. The CDR3 sequence is 12 residues long. CDR1 and CDR2 (germline): SNHLY, FYNNEI. Trimming took 5 bases from V and 11 from J; bases not matched to a gene: 6. CDR3 amino acids: CASSFDREAQHF. Here the CDR3 DNA reads TGTGCCAGCAGTTTCGACAGGGAGGCCCAGCATTTT.

The V and J genes are TRBV30 and TRBJ2-1; D unresolved. V gave up 4 bases and J gave up 0 bases, with 1 base separating them. The germline CDR1 and CDR2 sequences are GTSNPN and SVGIG (reference sequence). CDR3 length: 11 amino acids. The CDR3 here is CAWNSYNEQFF. CDR3 coding DNA: TGTGCCTGGAACTCCTACAATGAGCAGTTCTTC.

This clonotype was counted once. V usage is TRBV3-1 and J usage is TRBJ2-3; D ambiguous. CDR1 is LGHDT and CDR2 is YNNKEL in the germline V gene (reference sequence). The V end lost 1 base, the J end lost 5 bases, and 10 bases lay between the germline ends. The CDR3 sequence is 14 residues long. This chain's CDR3 is CASSQVRMGDTQYF. As DNA, the CDR3 is TGTGCCAGCAGCCAAGTCCGGATGGGAGATACGCAGTATTTT.

The chain recombines TRBV5-1 with TRBJ2-2; tentative D call: TRBD1 (6 bases). Germline CDR1 and CDR2: SGHRS and YFSETQ. Trimming pared 5 bases from V and 1 base from J, leaving 12 bases between. There are 15 residues in the CDR3. The CDR3 sequence is CASSHRDKNTGELFF. CDR3 coding DNA: TGCGCCAGCAGTCACCGGGACAAGAACACCGGGGAGCTGTTTTTT.

J is TRBJ2-7 and V is TRBV29-1; 9 nucleotides line up with TRBD1. The CDR3 length is 13 residues. Germline CDR1 SQVTM, CDR2 ANQGSEA. V was clipped by 7 bases and J by 2 bases; unmatched bases: 6. CDR3 protein: CSATGQGAYEQYF. CDR3 bases: TGCAGCGCCACGGGACAGGGTGCCTACGAGCAGTACTTC.

The chain couples TRBV4-3 to TRBJ2-3; D possibly uses TRBD1 or TRBD2 (5 bases each). Between the trimmed V and J ends, which lost 8 bases and 7 bases, there was a span of 13 bases. The CDR3 extends over 12 amino acids. The germline V gene has CDR1 LGHNA and CDR2 YSLEER. The CDR3 DNA is TGCGCCAGCGACCGCCGGGGCCATACGCAGTATTTT. Its translation is CASDRRGHTQYF.

Comment on this clonotype: Mismatch with germline at one junction end may stem from a read error. V is TRBV20-1 and J is TRBJ2-2; perhaps TRBD2 as D (6 bases). This CDR3 has 13 residues. The germline gives CDR1 DFQATT, CDR2 SNEGSKA (reference sequence). The CDR3 loop reads CGAGYRLSGELSF. The CDR3 bases are TGCGGAGCGGGTTACAGGTTATCCGGGGAGCTGTCTTTT.

The chain has TRBV15 and TRBJ2-7, with D perhaps being TRBD1 or TRBD2 (5 bases each). Germline CDR1 reads LNHNV; CDR2 reads YYDKDF (reference sequence). The V and J ends lost 1 base and 3 bases respectively, with 10 bases between them. This CDR3 region has 14 residues. DNA for the CDR3: TGTGCCACCAGCAGAGTGGGACGGAACTACGAGCAGTACTTC. This encodes CATSRVGRNYEQYF.

This chain uses TRBV5-1 with TRBJ2-5; perhaps TRBD2 as D (7 bases). V was cut by 4 bases and J by 7 bases, with 17 bases left in between. CDR3 length equals 14 residues. The germline gives CDR1 SGHRS, CDR2 YFSETQ. CDR3 residues: CASSAPTGGGTQYF. The CDR3, as DNA: TGCGCCAGCAGCGCCCCGACGGGGGGCGGGACCCAGTACTTC.

The chain recombines TRBV29-1 with TRBJ1-5, with D unresolved. This CDR3 contains 12 residues. Deletions cut 4 bases from V and 4 bases from J, with 8 bases between. Per the germline V gene, CDR1 is SQVTM and CDR2 is ANQGSEA. The CDR3 DNA follows: TGCAGCGTTGGTCACCCGAATCAGCCCCAGCATTTT. This sequence encodes CSVGHPNQPQHF.

This chain connects TRBV30 to TRBJ2-3; 7 nucleotides agree with TRBD1. Trimming removed 2 bases from V and 4 bases from J; junction bases left unmatched: 9. CDR3 size: 15 residues. In germline, CDR1 is GTSNPN, CDR2 SVGIG (reference sequence). CDR3: CAWSLDRARADTQYF. DNA for the CDR3: TGTGCCTGGAGTCTTGACAGGGCGAGGGCAGATACGCAGTATTTT.

This clonotype was seen just once. The chain has TRBV20-1 and TRBJ2-1; no definite D call. V was clipped by 1 base and J by 7 bases, with 8 bases between them. Looked up from germline, CDR1 is DFQATT and CDR2 is SNEGSKA (reference sequence). The CDR3 covers 12 residues. DNA for the CDR3: TGCAGTGCTAGAGTCCAAACTAATGAGCAGTTCTTC. It codes for CSARVQTNEQFF.

The chain is built from TRBV12-3 or TRBV12-4 and TRBJ2-5; 10 positions agree with TRBD2. The CDR3 totals 13 residues. V dropped 6 bases and J dropped 7; count of bases not matched to a gene: 5. The CDR3 region has the DNA TGTGCCAGCAGCTCCCGGACTAGCGGGACCCAGTACTTC. This encodes CASSSRTSGTQYF.

The chain employs TRBV28 and TRBJ2-7; D remains ambiguous. Germline V gene lookup returns CDR1 MDHEN and CDR2 SYDVKM. Trimming left V 5 bases short and J 0 bases short, with 11 bases between. This CDR3 region has 14 residues. DNA for the CDR3: TGTGCCAGCAGTCCCGGCGCCTTCTCCTACGAGCAGTACTTC. As protein: CASSPGAFSYEQYF.

The V and J genes are TRBV12-3 or TRBV12-4 and TRBJ2-7; 9 bases align to TRBD1. V shed 3 bases and J 2 bases; nucleotides not matched to a gene: 5. This CDR3 comprises 15 residues. CDR3 nucleotide sequence: TGTGCCAGCAGTTTCCGGGACAGGGCAACCTACGAGCAGTACTTC. Amino acids: CASSFRDRATYEQYF.

The chain couples TRBV29-1 to TRBJ1-2; D remains ambiguous. This CDR3 region has 14 residues. In germline, CDR1 is SQVTM, CDR2 ANQGSEA. Trimming shortened V by 6 bases and J by 3 bases, and 17 bases separated the two germline ends. This CDR3 reads CSVDASVGDYGYTF. In DNA form, the CDR3 reads TGCAGCGTCGACGCCTCCGTGGGTGACTATGGCTACACCTTC.

The chain uses TRBV4-2 and TRBJ2-5, with no clear D. The CDR3 totals 12 residues. With 3 bases removed from V and 2 bases from J, the gap between germline ends came to 4 bases. The V gene's germline CDR1 is LGHNA and CDR2 YNFKEQ. CDR3 in DNA: TGTGCCAGCAGCCAGCAACAAGAGACCCAGTACTTC. Translation: CASSQQQETQYF.

The V and J genes are TRBV25-1 and TRBJ2-7; 8 bases match TRBD1. CDR3 length equals 14 residues. V gave up 7 bases and J gave up 3 bases; unmatched junction bases: 8. Per the germline V gene, CDR1 is MGHDK and CDR2 is SYGVNS. CDR3 nucleotides: TGTGCCAGCACCCGCTCCGGACAGGGCTACGAGCAGTACTTC. It encodes CASTRSGQGYEQYF.

The V gene is TRBV6-2 or TRBV6-3, the J gene TRBJ2-1; 11 bases agree with TRBD2. The CDR3 contains 14 residues. Looked up from germline, CDR1 is MNHEY and CDR2 is SVGEGT. The V and J ends lost 2 bases and 10 bases, in that order; junction bases with no gene match: 4. CDR3 sequence reads: CASSYGTSGREQFF. DNA for the CDR3: TGTGCCAGCAGTTACGGGACTAGCGGACGCGAGCAGTTCTTC.

The chain joins TRBV20-1 to TRBJ2-3; D gene unclear. Trimming shortened V by 3 bases and J by 4 bases, and 11 bases separated the two germline ends. The CDR3 covers 13 residues. Germline V gives CDR1 DFQATT, CDR2 SNEGSKA (reference sequence). CDR3 loop: CSASGQEADTQYF. The CDR3 nucleotides are TGCAGTGCTAGCGGTCAAGAGGCAGATACGCAGTATTTT.

The chain has TRBV5-4 and TRBJ2-1, with unresolved D. CDR3 length: 11 amino acids. The V gene lost 2 bases and the J gene lost 9 bases, with 6 bases spanning the gap. The germline gives CDR1 SGHNT, CDR2 YYREEE (reference sequence). CDR3 in amino acids: CASSFRVEQFF. The CDR3 DNA reads TGTGCCAGCAGCTTTCGGGTTGAGCAGTTCTTC.

The chain combines TRBV6-1 with TRBJ2-3; no reliable D call. From germline, CDR1 is MNHNS and CDR2 SASEGT. The CDR3 totals 14 residues. V gave up 1 base and J gave up 0 bases, with 5 bases separating them. In nucleotides, the CDR3 is TGTGCCAGCAGTGAAGTCGAGAGCACAGATACGCAGTATTTT. Translated: CASSEVESTDTQYF.

The chain carries TRBV28 and TRBJ2-3; 7 bases line up with TRBD2. The CDR3 loop spans 16 amino acids. From germline, CDR1 is MDHEN and CDR2 SYDVKM. Losses at the gene ends were 1 base for V and 5 bases for J; bases not matched to a gene: 9. The CDR3 nucleotides read TGTGCCAGCAGTTTATTGGGACTACCGGGGCAAGATACGCAGTATTTT. As protein: CASSLLGLPGQDTQYF.

This chain joins TRBV11-1 and TRBJ2-1; D not resolved. The CDR3 contains 13 residues. Germline-derived CDR1 and CDR2 are SGHAT and FQDESV (reference sequence). Trimming took 5 bases from V and 3 from J, leaving 8 bases between them. CDR3 region: CASSTLGYNEQFF. CDR3 nucleotide sequence: TGTGCCAGCAGCACCCTAGGCTACAATGAGCAGTTCTTC. The variable domain in full, completed from reference TRBV11-1 and TRBJ2-1, reads EAEVAQSPRYKITEKSQAVAFWCDPISGHATLYWYRQILGQGPELLVQFQDESVVDDSQLPKDRFSAERLKGVDSTLKIQPAELGDSAMYLCASSTLGYNEQFFGPGTRLTVL.

The rearrangement links TRBV15 to TRBJ2-7; 7 positions agree with TRBD2. The CDR3 has 14 residues. V gave up 7 bases and J gave up 6 bases; unmatched junction bases: 12. Germline-derived CDR1 and CDR2 are LNHNV and YYDKDF (reference sequence). The CDR3 DNA reads TGTGCCACCAAGGGACCCCTAGCGGTCTCCGAGCAGTACTTC. Translating gives CATKGPLAVSEQYF.

This sequence joins TRBV6-5 and TRBJ1-5; D perhaps matches TRBD1 (5 bases). CDR1 and CDR2 (germline): MNHEY, SVGAGI. The CDR3 has 18 amino acids. V was cut by 0 bases and J by 0 bases, with 15 bases left in between. The CDR3 loop reads CASSYSSLRADSNQPQHF. CDR3 bases: TGTGCCAGCAGTTACTCGAGTCTCAGGGCCGATAGCAATCAGCCCCAGCATTTT.

This clonotype was counted only a few times. The gene calls are TRBV29-1 and TRBJ2-5; TRBD2 matches 7 bases. This CDR3 comprises 14 residues. Per germline, CDR1 SQVTM and CDR2 ANQGSEA. J was trimmed by 5 bases and V by 3 bases; bases with no gene match: 9. CDR3 in DNA: TGCAGCGTTGAGCCCCGGGGAGGGCCGGAGACCCAGTACTTC. Protein: CSVEPRGGPETQYF.